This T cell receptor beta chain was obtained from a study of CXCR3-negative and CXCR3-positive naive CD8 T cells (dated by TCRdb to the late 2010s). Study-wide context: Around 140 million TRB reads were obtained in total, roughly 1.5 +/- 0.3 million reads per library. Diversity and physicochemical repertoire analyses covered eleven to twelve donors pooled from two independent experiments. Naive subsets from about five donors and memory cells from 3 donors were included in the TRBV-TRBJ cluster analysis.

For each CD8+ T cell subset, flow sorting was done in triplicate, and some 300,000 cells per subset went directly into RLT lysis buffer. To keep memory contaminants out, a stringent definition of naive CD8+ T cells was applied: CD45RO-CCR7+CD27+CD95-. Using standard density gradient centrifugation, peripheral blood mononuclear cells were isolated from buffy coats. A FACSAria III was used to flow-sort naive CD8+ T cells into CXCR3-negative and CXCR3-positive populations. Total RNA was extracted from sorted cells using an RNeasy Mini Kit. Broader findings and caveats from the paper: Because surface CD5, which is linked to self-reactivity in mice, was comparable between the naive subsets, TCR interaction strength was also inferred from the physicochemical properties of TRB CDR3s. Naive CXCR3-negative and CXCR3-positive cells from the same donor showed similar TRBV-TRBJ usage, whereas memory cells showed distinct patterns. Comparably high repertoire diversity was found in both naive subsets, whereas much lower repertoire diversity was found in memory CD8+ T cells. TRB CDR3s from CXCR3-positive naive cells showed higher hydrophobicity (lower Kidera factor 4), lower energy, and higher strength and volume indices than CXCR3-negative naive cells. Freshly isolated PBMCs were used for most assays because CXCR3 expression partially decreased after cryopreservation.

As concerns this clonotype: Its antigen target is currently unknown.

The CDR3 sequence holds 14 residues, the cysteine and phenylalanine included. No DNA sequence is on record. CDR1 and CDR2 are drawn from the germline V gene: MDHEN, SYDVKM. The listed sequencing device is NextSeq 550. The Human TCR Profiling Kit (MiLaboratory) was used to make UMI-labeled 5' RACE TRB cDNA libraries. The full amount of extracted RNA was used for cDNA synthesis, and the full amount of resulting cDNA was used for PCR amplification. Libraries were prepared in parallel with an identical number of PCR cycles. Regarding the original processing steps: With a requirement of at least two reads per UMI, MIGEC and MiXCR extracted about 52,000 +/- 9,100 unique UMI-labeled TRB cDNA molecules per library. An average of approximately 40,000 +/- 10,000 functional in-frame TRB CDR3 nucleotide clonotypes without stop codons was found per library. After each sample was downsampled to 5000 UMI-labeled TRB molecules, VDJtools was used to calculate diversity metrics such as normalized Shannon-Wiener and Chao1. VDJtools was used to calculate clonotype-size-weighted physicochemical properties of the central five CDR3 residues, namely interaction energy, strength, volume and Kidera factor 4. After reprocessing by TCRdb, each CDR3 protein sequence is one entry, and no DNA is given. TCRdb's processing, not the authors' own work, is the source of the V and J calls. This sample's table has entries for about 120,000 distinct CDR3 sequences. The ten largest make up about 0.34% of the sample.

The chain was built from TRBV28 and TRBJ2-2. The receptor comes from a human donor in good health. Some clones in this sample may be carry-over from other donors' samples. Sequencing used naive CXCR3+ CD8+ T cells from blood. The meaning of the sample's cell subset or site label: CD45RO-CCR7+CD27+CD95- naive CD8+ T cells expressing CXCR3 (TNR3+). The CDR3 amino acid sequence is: CASSLGLQTGELFF.